These T cell receptor beta chains were read from a single sample in a study of early T cells in non-severe SARS-CoV-2 infection. TCRdb processed the 5' RACE reads anew with MiXCR; each CDR3 protein has one entry. The sample shows 68,000 or so distinct CDR3 sequences, roughly a tenth of them seen only once. Material for sequencing was whole blood. Receptors originate from an adult who was a healthcare worker with PCR-confirmed SARS-CoV-2 infection or an uninfected control (not recorded which). Both conserved end residues are part of each CDR3. Each record gives: V gene, D gene, J gene, clone size, CDR3 protein, CDR3 DNA. A D gene is named only where the DNA matches it firmly. Size tells how often a clone was seen (once, few, many) or the class of an expanded clone, and some rows leave it out.

TRBV12-3/TRBV12-4	NA	TRBJ2-1	few	CASSPTRSDYNEQFF	TGTGCCAGCAGTCCTACGCGGTCTGATTACAATGAGCAGTTCTTC
TRBV5-1	TRBD1	TRBJ1-1	NA	CASSLGPRGIPEAFF	TGCGCCAGCAGCTTGGGGCCCAGGGGGATACCTGAAGCTTTCTTT
TRBV5-5	TRBD1	TRBJ2-7	few	CASSRTGSYEQYF	TGTGCCAGCAGTCGGACAGGATCCTACGAGCAGTACTTC
TRBV12-3/TRBV12-4	TRBD2	TRBJ2-4	many	CASRDSGRGKNIQYF	TGTGCCAGCAGAGATAGCGGGAGGGGCAAAAACATTCAGTACTTC
TRBV12-3/TRBV12-4	NA	TRBJ1-3	NA	CASTGGDLGNTIYF	TGTGCCAGCACGGGAGGGGATCTCGGAAACACCATATATTTT
TRBV12-3/TRBV12-4	NA	TRBJ1-4	NA	CASSPYPSTAVREGLFF	TGTGCCAGCAGCCCATACCCTTCAACAGCGGTTAGGGAAGGGCTGTTTTTT
TRBV18	NA	TRBJ1-6	few	CASSPPGGTGINSPLHF	TGTGCCAGCTCACCACCCGGCGGGACTGGGATTAATTCACCCCTCCACTTT
TRBV28	NA	TRBJ1-6	NA	CASKVDPNSPLHF	TGTGCCAGCAAAGTCGACCCCAATTCACCCCTCCACTTT
TRBV7-3	NA	TRBJ2-5	few	CASSPSGSLGTQYF	TGTGCCAGCAGCCCTAGTGGATCGCTCGGGACCCAGTACTTC
TRBV7-9	NA	TRBJ1-1	many	CASSRSRQTNEAFF	TGTGCCAGCAGCCGAAGTCGACAGACTAATGAAGCTTTCTTT
TRBV10-1	NA	TRBJ1-1	NA	CASSEGGGRSEAFF	TGCGCCAGCAGTGAGGGTGGAGGGCGGAGTGAAGCTTTCTTT
TRBV28	NA	TRBJ1-1	few	CASSLFRNTEAFF	TGTGCCAGCAGTTTATTTCGGAACACTGAAGCTTTCTTT
TRBV14	NA	TRBJ1-1	many	CASSQGLVGPGAEAFF	TGTGCCAGCAGCCAAGGACTCGTGGGGCCGGGGGCTGAAGCTTTCTTT
TRBV19	TRBD2	TRBJ2-7	few	CASSIGAGSAYEQYF	TGTGCCAGTAGTATCGGAGCGGGGTCAGCCTACGAGCAGTACTTC
TRBV2	TRBD2	TRBJ2-3	many	CASSEGAGGWTDTQYF	TGTGCCAGCAGTGAAGGAGCGGGAGGGTGGACAGATACGCAGTATTTT
TRBV11-2	NA	TRBJ2-1	NA	CASSWRDLSYNEQFF	TGTGCCAGCAGCTGGCGGGACTTGTCCTACAATGAGCAGTTCTTC
TRBV6-5	NA	TRBJ2-5	few	CASRAPGMQETQYF	TGTGCCAGCAGAGCTCCCGGGATGCAAGAGACCCAGTACTTC
TRBV30	TRBD1	TRBJ1-2	few	CALTTGDYGYTF	TGTGCCTTGACGACAGGGGACTATGGCTACACCTTC
TRBV7-2	NA	TRBJ2-7	many	CASSSGGEQYF	TGTGCCAGCAGCTCCGGAGGGGAGCAGTACTTC
TRBV5-4	NA	TRBJ2-6	NA	CASSPGLRDSGANVLTF	TGTGCCAGCAGCCCGGGACTGAGAGACTCGGGGGCCAACGTCCTGACTTTC